This T cell receptor beta chain emerged from a study of blood T cells in healthy people across ages. For the second PCR, which ran for about 6 to 11 cycles, a sample-barcoded 5' primer and a J-beta primer mix were used. TCRdb processed the 5' RACE reads anew with MiXCR; each CDR3 protein has one entry. The sample yields around 790,000 distinct CDR3 sequences, approximately 48% seen once. The CDR3 sequence is 11 residues long. The V gene's germline CDR1 is SEHNR and CDR2 FQNEAQ (reference sequence). The V call is TRBV7-9, the J call TRBJ2-4; D ambiguous. The last part of the DNA fits TRBJ2-7 better; the J call may be wrong. This sequence originates from a man aged 55 to 70 in good health. Input material: blood. The CDR3 region is CASSWTNEQYF. The CDR3 DNA follows: TGTGCCAGCAGCTGGACGAACGAGCAGTACTTC.